The text below deals with one T cell receptor (beta chain). The antigen remains unidentified. This entry comes from a study of graft-versus-host responses after intestinal transplantation. Study context: Multivisceral, liver-intestinal, or isolated intestinal grafts went to recipients.

V dropped 3 bases and J dropped 5 bases, with 21 bases sitting between them. The CDR3 loop spans 17 amino acids. Germline assignment: CDR1 SGDLS and CDR2 YYNGEE. Study results and limitations: Recipient marrow showed GvH clones, some seen first in ileum or blood.

Sequencing was performed with immunoSEQ multiplex PCR; in TCRdb, only in-frame clones are kept and a portion is missing. The data show tens of thousands of clones, approximately 95% seen once. This TCR came from a human donor who was the organ donor for an intestinal transplant. Sample: unstimulated CD8+ T cells sorted from spleen or lymph node cells, taken before transplant. V gene TRBV9 combines with J gene TRBJ2-1; weak D call: TRBD2 (7 bases). The CDR3 region is CASSARRGAVFDNEQFF. The CDR3, as DNA: TGTGCCAGCAGCGCGCGACGGGGGGCCGTGTTTGACAATGAGCAGTTCTTC. Full variable domain (outside the CDR3, taken from reference TRBV9 and TRBJ2-1): DSGVTQTPKHLITATGQRVTLRCSPRSGDLSVYWYQQSLDQGLQFLIQYYNGEERAKGNILERFSAQQFPDLHSELNLSSLELGDSALYFCASSARRGAVFDNEQFFGPGTRLTVL.